A single sample is the source of the 21 T cell receptor beta chains below, sequenced in a study of tumor-infiltrating lymphocytes in primary liver carcinoma. Unsorted bulk tissue (roughly 19-30 mg) underwent RNA and DNA co-extraction. Priming with a constant-region primer yielded TCR beta cDNA from about 540 ng total RNA. Three-round nested multiplex PCR performed with slightly modified ARM-PCR produced the TCR beta libraries. Researchers ran the first two PCR rounds for 9 to 10 cycles each with TRBV1-TRBV30 forward primers and a C-beta reverse primer. MiXCR, run by TCRdb on the multiplex PCR reads, gives a single entry per CDR3 protein. The data contain about 54,000 distinct CDR3 sequences, around three quarters of them singletons. Sequenced material: liver tumor tissue from sampling region 2. Subset here: tumor region T2, inferior pole. These receptors were obtained from a man aged 35-49 years with primary liver carcinoma and hepatitis B virus infection.

The chain recombines TRBV29-1 with TRBJ2-3, with 8 nucleotides matching TRBD2. Germline V lookup: CDR1 SQVTM, CDR2 ANQGSEA. The ends lost 7 bases at V and 2 bases at J; junction bases unmatched: 20. This CDR3 region has 18 residues. The CDR3 DNA follows: TGCAGCGCGTCAGGGGTGCGGACTAGCAGGTGGGCCACAGATACGCAGTATTTT. Its translation is CSASGVRTSRWATDTQYF.

Concerning this clonotype itself: One end of the junction fails to match germline, which may point to a read error. The chain has TRBV6-6 and TRBJ1-2; no firm D call. CDR1 MNHNY and CDR2 SVGAGI come from the germline V gene (reference sequence). CDR3 length: 13 amino acids. In nucleotides, the CDR3 is TGTGGCAGCCTAACAGTTTCTAACTATGGCTACACCTTC. This gives the protein CGSLTVSNYGYTF.

This chain uses TRBV11-2 with TRBJ2-7; 8 nucleotides align to TRBD2. The CDR3 sequence is 18 residues long. In germline, CDR1 is SGHAT, CDR2 FQNNGV. The V segment lost 7 bases and the J segment 4 bases; nucleotides outside the gene matches: 21. The CDR3 protein is CASNSSVGLTGGGYEQYF. Written as DNA, the CDR3 is TGTGCCAGCAACTCATCCGTTGGACTAACGGGAGGGGGGTACGAGCAGTACTTC.

As for this clonotype: A read error may explain this, as a much larger clone is one base away. The J gene is TRBJ2-7, the V gene TRBV6-5, with 8 bases that match TRBD1. The V gene's germline CDR1 is MNHEY and CDR2 SVGAGI. The CDR3 loop spans 16 amino acids. The CDR3 coding sequence is TGTGCCAGCAGTCACTCGAGGGCGGACAGGGCTGCCGAGCAGTACTTC. This sequence encodes CASSHSRADRAAEQYF.

The genes are TRBV11-2 and TRBJ2-7; maybe TRBD2 (5 bases). Looked up from germline, CDR1 is SGHAT and CDR2 is FQNNGV. V lost 11 bases to trimming and J lost 2 bases, with 22 bases between them. CDR3 size: 15 residues. Written as DNA, the CDR3 is TGTGCCGGTAGCTCTACGACTATCGGGACCTACGAGCAGTACTTC. Amino acids: CAGSSTTIGTYEQYF.

V usage is TRBV6-6 and J usage is TRBJ2-7; D may correspond to TRBD1 or TRBD2 (5 bases each). Germline-derived CDR1 and CDR2 are MNHNY and SVGAGI (reference sequence). The CDR3 extends over 14 amino acids. With 11 bases removed from V and 3 bases from J, the gap between germline ends came to 20 bases. The CDR3 loop reads CAVGGRQHFYEQYF. The CDR3 DNA reads as TGTGCCGTTGGGGGACGGCAACATTTCTACGAGCAGTACTTC.

There are many counts of this clonotype. The rearrangement links TRBV5-4 to TRBJ1-4, with D possibly matching TRBD1 (6 bases). The CDR3 has 14 amino acids. V was shortened by 4 bases and J by 4 bases, with 11 bases between the two germline ends. In germline, CDR1 is SGHNT, CDR2 YYREEE (reference sequence). The CDR3 nucleotides are TGTGCCAGCAGCACCGGACAGATTAATGAAAAACTGTTTTTT. Protein product: CASSTGQINEKLFF. The whole variable domain, filled in from reference TRBV5-4 and TRBJ1-4, reads ETGVTQSPTHLIKTRGQQVTLRCSSQSGHNTVSWYQQALGQGPQFIFQYYREEENGRGNFPPRFSGLQFPNYSSELNVNALELDDSALYLCASSTGQINEKLFFGSGTQLSVL.

In regard to this clonotype: One junction end disagrees with the germline gene, perhaps due to a read error. The chain employs TRBV12-3 or TRBV12-4 and TRBJ2-5; 7 bases line up with TRBD1. CDR3 length: 16 amino acids. The CDR3 DNA sequence: TGTGTCAGCAGTTCCCGTGACAGGGAATCCCAAGAGACCCAGTACTTC. Amino acids: CVSSSRDRESQETQYF.

As regards this clonotype: A much more abundant neighbour one base away suggests this may be a read error. No conserved phenylalanine or tryptophan is present at the end of the CDR3, so a read error is the likely explanation. The DNA is omitted, as the CDR3 cannot be located on it reliably, and the CDR3 follows TCRdb's listing. CDR3 protein: CASSSGTRVYL. V and J are TRBV5-1 and TRBJ2-7; TRBD2 is taken as the D call from the table, unchecked against the DNA. With termini counted, the CDR3 has 11 amino acids. The V gene's germline CDR1 is SGHRS and CDR2 YFSETQ.

A note on this clonotype: The germline gene is not matched at one end of the junction; a read error may be the cause. The rearrangement joins TRBV11-2 to TRBJ2-3; D could derive from TRBD1 or TRBD2 (6 bases each). Per the germline V gene, CDR1 is SGHAT and CDR2 is FQNNGV. The CDR3 spans 16 residues. CDR3 coding DNA: TGCGCCAGCAGCTTAGATATGGGGGGCCTTACAGATACGCAGTATTTT. Its protein is CASSLDMGGLTDTQYF.

Of note for this clonotype: One end of the junction varies from germline; a read error may be responsible. The rearrangement joins TRBV4-1 to TRBJ2-7; a weak D match, TRBD1 (6 bases). The germline CDR1 and CDR2 sequences are MGHRA and YSYEKL. The CDR3 covers 14 residues. The CDR3 here is CASSRGLDRGEQYF. The CDR3 coding sequence is TGCGCCAGCAGCCGGGGGCTAGATCGGGGCGAGCAGTATTTC.

This chain joins TRBV29-1 and TRBJ2-1, with 11 nucleotides matching TRBD1. CDR3 length equals 14 residues. V dropped 7 bases and J dropped 15; count of bases not matched to a gene: 17. Germline assignment: CDR1 SQVTM and CDR2 ANQGSEA. CDR3 nucleotides: TGCAGCGGATCGCCGGGACAGGGGGTGGATGGGCGGTTCTTC. Amino acids: CSGSPGQGVDGRFF.

Details on this clonotype: A read error may account for a junction end that differs from germline. The rearrangement links TRBV7-9 to TRBJ2-1; D might be TRBD2 (5 bases). The germline V gene encodes CDR1 SEHNR and CDR2 FQNEAQ (reference sequence). This CDR3 comprises 12 residues. CDR3 nucleotide sequence: TGCGCCAGCAGCACTACTAGGAATGAGCAGTTCTTC. This encodes CASSTTRNEQFF.

By proportion, this clonotype is medium-sized. This sequence joins TRBV29-1 and TRBJ1-2; 7 positions match TRBD1. The CDR3 length is 17 residues. J gave up 0 bases and V 1 base, and 11 bases lay outside the gene matches. CDR1 is SQVTM, CDR2 ANQGSEA, per germline. The chain's CDR3 is CSVEGIPQGGPNYGYTF. The CDR3 DNA reads as TGCAGCGTTGAAGGGATCCCGCAGGGGGGACCTAACTATGGCTACACCTTC.

As regards this clonotype: A read error may produce the germline difference seen at one junction end. Here the CDR3 DNA reads TGTGCCAGCAGTTCGACTGTCACCGGGGAGCTGTCTTTT. It codes for CASSSTVTGELSF. The J gene is TRBJ2-2, the V gene TRBV7-8; D perhaps matches TRBD2 (5 bases). CDR1 and CDR2 (germline): SGHVS, FQNEAQ. The CDR3 length is 13 residues.

A word on this clonotype: A read error may produce the germline difference seen at one junction end. This sequence joins TRBV28 and TRBJ1-2; D unresolved. Germline CDR1 MDHEN, CDR2 SYDVKM. The CDR3 sequence is 15 residues long. The CDR3 nucleotides read TGTGCCAGAAGTGCCATTAACAGCCTCTACTATGGCTACATCTTC. Protein: CARSAINSLYYGYIF.

As regards this clonotype: This may be a read error: a much more frequent sequence differs by one nucleotide. This chain joins TRBV7-9 and TRBJ1-3; D ambiguous. Germline V gives CDR1 SEHNR, CDR2 FQNEAQ (reference sequence). The CDR3 spans 11 residues. Trimming pared 8 bases from V and 4 bases from J, leaving 6 bases between. The CDR3 DNA is TGTGCCAGCGGATGGGGAAACACCATATATTTT. Protein: CASGWGNTIYF.

Notes on this clonotype: One end of the junction is discordant with germline, which a read error may explain. The chain is built from TRBV13 and TRBJ2-7, with D maybe TRBD1 (5 bases). CDR3 size: 13 residues. The germline V gene has CDR1 PRHDT and CDR2 FYEKMQ (reference sequence). The CDR3 loop reads CAGSLEQDYEQYF. CDR3 bases: TGTGCCGGCAGCCTAGAACAGGACTACGAGCAGTACTTC.

V and J are TRBV12-3 or TRBV12-4 and TRBJ2-7; no clear D gene. V was trimmed by 10 bases and J by 3 bases, leaving 19 bases between them. This CDR3 comprises 14 residues. The CDR3 protein is CAIFQSGRCYEQYF. The CDR3 DNA sequence: TGTGCCATCTTCCAGAGTGGTCGGTGCTACGAGCAGTACTTC.

Note on this clonotype: A much bigger clone sits one base away, suggesting this may be a read error. Since no conserved phenylalanine or tryptophan closes the CDR3, a read error is the likely cause. The V call is TRBV6-4, the J call TRBJ2-1, with a possible D match to TRBD2 (5 bases). Trimming removed 4 bases at V and 9 bases at J, with 13 bases between. Germline V lookup: CDR1 MRHNA, CDR2 SNTAGT. The length of the CDR3 is 13 residues. The CDR3 protein is CASSGEGLSEQFI. The CDR3 nucleotides read TGTGCCAGCAGTGGTGAGGGCCTTAGTGAGCAGTTCATC.

A word on this clonotype: Germline is not matched at one junction end, which may reflect a read error. The chain employs TRBV12-3 or TRBV12-4 and TRBJ1-5; TRBD1 might be the D (5 bases). This CDR3 spans 15 amino acids. DNA for the CDR3: TGTGGCAGCAGTAAACAGGACACGGGCAATCAGCCCCAGCATTTT. It translates to CGSSKQDTGNQPQHF.